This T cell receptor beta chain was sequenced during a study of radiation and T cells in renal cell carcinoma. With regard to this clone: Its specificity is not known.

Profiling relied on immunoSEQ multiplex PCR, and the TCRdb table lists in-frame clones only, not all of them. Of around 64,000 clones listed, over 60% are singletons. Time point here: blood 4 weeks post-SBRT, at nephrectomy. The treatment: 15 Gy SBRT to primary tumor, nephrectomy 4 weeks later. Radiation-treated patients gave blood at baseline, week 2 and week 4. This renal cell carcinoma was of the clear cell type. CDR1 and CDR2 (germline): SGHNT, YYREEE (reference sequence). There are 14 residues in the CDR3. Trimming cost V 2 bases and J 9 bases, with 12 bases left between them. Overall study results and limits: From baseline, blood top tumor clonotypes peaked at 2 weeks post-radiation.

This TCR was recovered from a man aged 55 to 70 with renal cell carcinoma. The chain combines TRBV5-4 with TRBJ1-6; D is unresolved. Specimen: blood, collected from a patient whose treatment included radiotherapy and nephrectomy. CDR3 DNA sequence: TGTGCCAGCAGCTTCCCCGAAATAGGTTCACCCCTCCACTTT. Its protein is CASSFPEIGSPLHF.